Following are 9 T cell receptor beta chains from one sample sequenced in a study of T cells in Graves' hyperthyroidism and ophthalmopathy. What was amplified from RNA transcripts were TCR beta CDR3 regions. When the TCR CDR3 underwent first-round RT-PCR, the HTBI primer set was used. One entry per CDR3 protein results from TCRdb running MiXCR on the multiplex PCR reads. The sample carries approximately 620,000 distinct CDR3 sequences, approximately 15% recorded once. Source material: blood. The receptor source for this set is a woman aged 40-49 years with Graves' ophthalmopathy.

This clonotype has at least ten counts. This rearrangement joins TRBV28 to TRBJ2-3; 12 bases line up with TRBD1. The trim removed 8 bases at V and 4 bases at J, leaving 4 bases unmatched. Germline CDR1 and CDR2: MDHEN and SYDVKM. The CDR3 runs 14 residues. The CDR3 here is CASEGQGASDTQYF. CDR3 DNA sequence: TGTGCCAGCGAGGGACAGGGGGCGTCAGATACGCAGTATTTT.

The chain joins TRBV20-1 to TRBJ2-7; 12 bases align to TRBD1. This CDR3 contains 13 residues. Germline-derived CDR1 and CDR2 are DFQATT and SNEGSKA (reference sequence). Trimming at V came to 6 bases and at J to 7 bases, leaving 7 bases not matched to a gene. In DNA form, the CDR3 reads TGCAGTGCACTGGGACAGGGGGCAAGTGAGCAGTACTTC. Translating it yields CSALGQGASEQYF.

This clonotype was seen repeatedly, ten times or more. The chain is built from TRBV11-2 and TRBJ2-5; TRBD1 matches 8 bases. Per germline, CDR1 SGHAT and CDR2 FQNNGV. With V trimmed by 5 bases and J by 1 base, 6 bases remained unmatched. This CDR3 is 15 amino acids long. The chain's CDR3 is CASSPVGQGQETQYF. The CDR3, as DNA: TGTGCCAGCAGCCCAGTAGGACAGGGCCAAGAGACCCAGTACTTC.

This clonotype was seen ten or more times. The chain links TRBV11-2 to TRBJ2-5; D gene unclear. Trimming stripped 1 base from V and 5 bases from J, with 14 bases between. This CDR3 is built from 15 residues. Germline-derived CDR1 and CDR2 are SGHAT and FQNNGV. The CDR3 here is CASSLVGTSRETQYF. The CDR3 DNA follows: TGTGCCAGCAGCTTAGTGGGCACCAGCCGGGAGACCCAGTACTTC. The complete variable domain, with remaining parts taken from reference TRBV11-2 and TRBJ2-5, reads EAGVAQSPRYKIIEKRQSVAFWCNPISGHATLYWYQQILGQGPKLLIQFQNNGVVDDSQLPKDRFSAERLKGVDSTLKIQPAKLEDSAVYLCASSLVGTSRETQYFGPGTRLLVL.

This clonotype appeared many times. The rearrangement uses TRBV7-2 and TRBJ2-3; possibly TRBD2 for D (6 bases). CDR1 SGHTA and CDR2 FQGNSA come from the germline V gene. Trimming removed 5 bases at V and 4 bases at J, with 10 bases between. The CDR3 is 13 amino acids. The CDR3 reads CASSPRLADTQYF. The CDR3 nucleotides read TGTGCCAGCAGCCCACGACTAGCAGATACGCAGTATTTT.

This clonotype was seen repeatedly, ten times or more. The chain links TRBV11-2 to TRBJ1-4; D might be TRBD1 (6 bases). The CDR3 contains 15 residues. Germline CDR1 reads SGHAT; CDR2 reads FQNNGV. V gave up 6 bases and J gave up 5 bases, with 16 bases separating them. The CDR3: CASSPIRTENEKLFF. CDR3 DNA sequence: TGTGCCAGCAGTCCAATAAGGACAGAGAATGAAAAACTGTTTTTT.

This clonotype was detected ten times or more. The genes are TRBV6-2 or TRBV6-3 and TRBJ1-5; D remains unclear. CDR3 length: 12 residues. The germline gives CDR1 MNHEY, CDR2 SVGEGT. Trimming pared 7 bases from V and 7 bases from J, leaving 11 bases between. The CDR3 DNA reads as TGTGCCAGCACTAAGGAAGGGCAGCCCCAGCATTTT. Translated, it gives CASTKEGQPQHF.

CDR3: CASSKLKETQYF. The CDR3 region has the DNA TGTGCCAGCAGCAAGTTGAAGGAGACCCAGTACTTC. The chain has TRBV7-9 and TRBJ2-5; D unresolved. This CDR3 has 12 amino acids. Trimming removed 5 bases from V and 5 bases from J, with 9 bases in between. Germline V CDR1 and CDR2: SEHNR, FQNEAQ (reference sequence).

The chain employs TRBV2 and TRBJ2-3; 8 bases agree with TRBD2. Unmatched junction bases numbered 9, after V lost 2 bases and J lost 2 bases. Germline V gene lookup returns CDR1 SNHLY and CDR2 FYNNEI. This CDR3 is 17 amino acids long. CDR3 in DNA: TGTGCCAGCAGTGAAAACGGGGCGGGAGGACCCACAGATACGCAGTATTTT. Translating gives CASSENGAGGPTDTQYF.